This T cell receptor beta chain was documented in a study of T cells after yellow fever vaccination (dated by TCRdb to the late 2010s). Context from the whole study: The SMART-Seq v4 Ultra Low Input RNA kit was used to prepare libraries from fractions with low cell numbers. To follow T-cell clones before and after primary and booster YFV17D yellow fever vaccination, bulk TCR alpha and beta repertoires were sequenced over time. Two healthy male donors, one aged 18 to 30 and one aged 30 to 40 years, made up the cohort. Blood was drawn at multiple timepoints before and after primary and secondary immunization, with bulk PBMC replicates and cell subsets isolated. What the authors observed across the whole study: FACS-sorted repertoires could contain abundant contaminating clonotypes from the bulk population, so computational filtering was required. The secondary T-cell response was found to be weaker but faster than the primary response, with a peak reached on day 5 rather than on day 15. A small share of clonotypes was detected in both CD4 and CD8 compartments, with the overlap likely arising from convergent recombination. Most clones expanded after primary vaccination (approximately 95% of CD4 and roughly 90% of CD8) were re-detected after the booster, suggesting that broad memory maintenance occurred. The study included only a couple of donors, which limits how far the findings can be generalized.

The sequencer listed for this sample is Illumina NovaSeq 6000. TCR cDNA was made using 5'RACE template switching, a step that added a universal primer site and unique molecular identifiers. cDNA synthesis was primed from both the TCR alpha and TCR beta constant segments. Libraries were amplified in two PCR steps, with sample barcodes and sequencing adapters added in the second step. Sequencing of libraries was performed on Illumina HiSeq 2500 (2x100 bp) or NovaSeq (2x150 bp). The authors processed their data as follows. Reads were demultiplexed and collapsed into UMI consensus sequences with MIGEC, and V(D)J alignment was performed with MiXCR. Using edgeR on replicate PBMC samples, clonotypes were called vaccine-responding if FDR was below 0.01 and the log2 fold change was above 5 up to day 15. CD4 or CD8 identity was assigned to each bulk clonotype according to whether the clonotype was present at higher abundance in the sequenced CD4 repertoire or the sequenced CD8 repertoire. TCRdb redid the processing of the public reads, applying fastp at Q25 and MiXCR, and retained in-frame beta chains. Each CDR3 protein gets just one entry, which takes the most common genes and DNA from the rows behind it. TCRdb, not the original authors, processed these V and J calls. This sample holds approximately 300,000 distinct CDR3 sequences; 9.5% to 12% were observed only once. The top ten hold less than 3.5% of the sample.

In the case of this clonotype: It has no known antigen specificity. Base qualities are not recorded, but no much larger clone differs from it by a single base.

V lost 5 bases and J lost 2 bases; the stretch between them is 9 bases long. Looking up the germline V gene yields CDR1 SGHAT and CDR2 FQNNGV. There are 13 amino acids in the CDR3, from cysteine to phenylalanine inclusive. Only CDR3 DNA remains: 39 bases, in frame from the first base. This sample's treatment or condition label indicates: live attenuated yellow fever vaccine strain. PBMCs were isolated from peripheral blood using a standard Ficoll-Paque protocol. Dynabeads CD4 and CD8 positive selection kits were used to isolate CD4 and CD8 T-cell fractions. TriZol was used to extract RNA from bulk PBMCs, CD4 and CD8 fractions, and dextramer-positive and dextramer-negative fractions.

The TCR originated in a man aged 18-30 years who received the YFV17D yellow fever vaccine. Recombination connected TRBV11-2 to TRBJ1-2; the D gene identity is not certain. The input for sequencing was CD4+ T cells sorted from PBMCs, taken 45 days after the yellow fever booster vaccination. The nucleotide sequence reads as follows: TGTGCCAGCAGCGAAACGATAAACTATGGCTACACCTTC. Translated, this gives CASSETINYGYTF.